One sample yielded the 27 T cell receptor beta chains listed below, sequenced in a study of T cells in Graves' hyperthyroidism and ophthalmopathy. RNA transcripts served as the template for amplifying TCR beta CDR3 regions. First-round RT-PCR with HTBI primers amplified the TCR CDR3 region. TCRdb recomputed calls from the multiplex PCR reads with MiXCR, one row per CDR3 protein. The table lists some 140,000 distinct CDR3 sequences, approximately 24% of them singletons. Sequences were obtained from blood. The receptor set was obtained from a woman between 45 and 60 years old with Graves' hyperthyroidism that later progressed to Graves' ophthalmopathy.

This clonotype was counted many times. The CDR3 DNA reads TGTGCCAGCAGTGTTCAGCGGGTAATCTCCTACGAGCAGTACTTC. Translation: CASSVQRVISYEQYF. The V call is TRBV2, the J call TRBJ2-7; TRBD2 is a possible D gene (6 bases). This CDR3 is 15 amino acids long. Germline V gene lookup returns CDR1 SNHLY and CDR2 FYNNEI. V was cut by 4 bases and J by 0 bases, with 13 bases left in between.

In its sample, this clonotype was seen many times. The CDR3 region has the DNA TGTGCCAGCAACGTGGGGGGCGGTCTAGCCAAAAACATTCAGTACTTC. Its protein product is CASNVGGGLAKNIQYF. The chain is built from TRBV6-1 and TRBJ2-4; the D gene could be TRBD1 or TRBD2 (6 bases each). This CDR3 region has 16 residues. CDR1 and CDR2 (germline): MNHNS, SASEGT. Trimming left V 7 bases short and J 0 bases short, with 16 bases between.

This chain connects TRBV12-3 or TRBV12-4 to TRBJ1-5; D call uncertain. CDR3 size: 13 residues. V shed 5 bases and J shed 6 bases, with 11 bases lying between them. The CDR3 bases are TGTGCCAGCAGTCCCCATACTGTTCAGCCCCAGCATTTT. Its translation: CASSPHTVQPQHF.

This clonotype was detected ten times or more. The V and J genes are TRBV20-1 and TRBJ2-3, with D perhaps TRBD1 or TRBD2 (5 bases each). The CDR3 is made up of 18 amino acids. Trimming pared 7 bases from V and 4 bases from J, leaving 30 bases between. Looked up from germline, CDR1 is DFQATT and CDR2 is SNEGSKA (reference sequence). This CDR3 reads CSVRGVGAGVGVADTQYF. CDR3 in DNA: TGCAGTGTCAGAGGGGTCGGGGCAGGCGTTGGGGTGGCAGATACGCAGTATTTT.

The chain is built from TRBV11-2 and TRBJ1-1, with D maybe TRBD1 (6 bases). V was pared by 4 bases and J by 1 base, with 13 bases between. The germline V gene has CDR1 SGHAT and CDR2 FQNNGV. The CDR3 is 15 amino acids. This CDR3 is CASSSSLGQNTEAFF. The CDR3 DNA reads TGTGCCAGCAGCTCTAGCCTGGGACAGAACACTGAAGCTTTCTTT.

This clonotype was recorded many times. The chain couples TRBV10-3 to TRBJ2-2; TRBD2 matches 7 bases. Germline CDR1 is ENHRY and CDR2 is SYGVKD. The CDR3 runs 15 residues. Trimming removed 2 bases from V and 0 bases from J; junction bases left unmatched: 0. CDR3 residues: CAISETSANTGELFF. The CDR3 DNA sequence: TGTGCCATCAGTGAGACTAGCGCGAACACCGGGGAGCTGTTTTTT.

The sample holds a few counts of this clonotype. Here the CDR3 DNA reads TGTGCCAGCAGCCAAGCAGCGGCTGGGGCCAACGTCCTGACTTTC. Translated: CASSQAAAGANVLTF. The rearrangement joins TRBV3-1 to TRBJ2-6, with D possibly matching TRBD2 (5 bases). The V and J ends lost 1 base and 2 bases respectively, with 6 bases between them. The CDR3 spans 15 residues. The V gene's germline CDR1 is LGHDT and CDR2 YNNKEL (reference sequence). Full variable domain (outside the CDR3, taken from reference TRBV3-1 and TRBJ2-6): DTAVSQTPKYLVTQMGNDKSIKCEQNLGHDTMYWYKQDSKKFLKIMFSYNNKELIINETVPNRFSPKSPDKAHLNLHINSLELGDSAVYFCASSQAAAGANVLTFGAGSRLTVL.

This clonotype was seen many times. The chain is built from TRBV11-2 and TRBJ2-1; weak D call: TRBD2 (6 bases). CDR3 length equals 15 residues. V was trimmed by 2 bases and J by 2 bases, leaving 10 bases between them. The germline CDR1 and CDR2 sequences are SGHAT and FQNNGV. The CDR3 DNA reads TGTGCCAGCAGCTTATCCCGGACTACCTACAATGAGCAGTTCTTC. This gives the protein CASSLSRTTYNEQFF.

This clonotype came up many times. V and J are TRBV12-3 or TRBV12-4 and TRBJ2-1; D may correspond to TRBD1 or TRBD2 (5 bases each). V lost 5 bases, J lost 4 bases, and 18 bases lay in between. The CDR3 sequence is 16 residues long. Here the CDR3 reads CASSTLQGRGYNEQFF. The CDR3 DNA reads as TGTGCCAGCAGTACCCTCCAGGGCCGGGGTTACAATGAGCAGTTCTTC.

V and J are TRBV28 and TRBJ1-4; possible D gene TRBD1, 5 bases. The CDR3 runs 14 residues. Per the germline V gene, CDR1 is MDHEN and CDR2 is SYDVKM. V lost 5 bases to trimming and J lost 8 bases, with 15 bases between them. The CDR3, as DNA: TGTGCCAGCAGTCCTGGGGCTAGAAAAGAAAAACTGTTTTTT. It encodes CASSPGARKEKLFF.

This clonotype occurred a few times. V usage is TRBV10-3 and J usage is TRBJ2-2; TRBD1 matches 9 bases. This CDR3 spans 16 amino acids. Germline trimming cut 3 bases from V and 5 bases from J; bases unmatched to any gene: 7. Germline V gene sequence: CDR1 ENHRY, CDR2 SYGVKD. This CDR3 reads CAISETGGVGTGELFF. The CDR3 DNA reads as TGTGCCATCAGTGAAACAGGGGGCGTAGGAACCGGGGAGCTGTTTTTT.

This clonotype was observed many times. The chain has TRBV28 and TRBJ2-3, with D possibly TRBD1 on 5 matching bases. Germline lookup yields CDR1 MDHEN and CDR2 SYDVKM. V shed 5 bases and J shed 2 bases, with 11 bases lying between them. The CDR3 length is 14 residues. CDR3 loop: CASSPLDNTDTQYF. The DNA of the CDR3 is TGTGCCAGCAGTCCCTTGGACAACACAGATACGCAGTATTTT. The variable domain in full, with the rest retrieved from reference TRBV28 and TRBJ2-3, is DVKVTQSSRYLVKRTGEKVFLECVQDMDHENMFWYRQDPGLGLRLIYFSYDVKMKEKGDIPEGYSVSREKKERFSLILESASTNQTSMYLCASSPLDNTDTQYFGPGTRLTVL.

The chain combines TRBV5-1 with TRBJ2-7, with TRBD2 identical over 10 bases. The germline CDR1 and CDR2 sequences are SGHRS and YFSETQ. V dropped 2 bases and J dropped 5; count of bases not matched to a gene: 7. The length of the CDR3 is 15 residues. DNA of the CDR3: TGCGCCAGCAGCTTAGGGCTAGCGGGAGCCCACGAGCAGTACTTC. Amino acids: CASSLGLAGAHEQYF. The whole variable domain, filled in from reference TRBV5-1 and TRBJ2-7, reads KAGVTQTPRYLIKTRGQQVTLSCSPISGHRSVSWYQQTPGQGLQFLFEYFSETQRNKGNFPGRFSGRQFSNSRSEMNVSTLELGDSALYLCASSLGLAGAHEQYFGPGTRLTVT.

Ten or more counts support this clonotype. V is TRBV5-1 and J is TRBJ1-2; D not resolved. Germline V gives CDR1 SGHRS, CDR2 YFSETQ. This CDR3 is 16 amino acids long. V was cut by 3 bases and J by 0 bases, with 15 bases left in between. CDR3 amino acids: CASSSLVEPTNYGYTF. CDR3 in DNA: TGCGCCAGCAGCTCACTCGTAGAACCGACTAACTATGGCTACACCTTC.

The V and J genes are TRBV5-6 and TRBJ2-1, with 7 bases that match TRBD2. In germline, CDR1 is SGHDT, CDR2 YYEEEE. The CDR3 covers 19 residues. V shed 4 bases, J shed 8 bases, and the junction held 24 bases outside the gene matches. CDR3 region: CASSLGRGRMWAGVHEQFF. CDR3 sequence (DNA): TGTGCCAGCAGCCTCGGTAGAGGGAGGATGTGGGCGGGGGTCCATGAGCAGTTCTTC.

This clonotype was detected ten times or more. The CDR3 DNA sequence: TGTGCCAGCAGCCCTAAGGGAGTCATGGGGATCTCCTACGAGCAGTACTTC. This gives the protein CASSPKGVMGISYEQYF. The chain carries TRBV27 and TRBJ2-7; TRBD2 might be the D (5 bases). The germline V gene encodes CDR1 MNHEY and CDR2 SMNVEV (reference sequence). V was trimmed by 6 bases and J by 0 bases, leaving 21 bases between them. There are 17 residues in the CDR3.

Ten or more counts support this clonotype. The chain employs TRBV18 and TRBJ2-7; no clear D gene. V shed 1 base and J shed 1 base, with 5 bases lying between them. Germline lookup yields CDR1 KGHSH and CDR2 LQKENI. The CDR3 covers 13 residues. The CDR3 DNA reads as TGTGCCAGCTCACCACGGAGATCCTACGAGCAGTACTTC. It yields the protein CASSPRRSYEQYF.

The sample holds many counts of this clonotype. V is TRBV28 and J is TRBJ1-1; possibly TRBD1 for D (5 bases). Germline CDR1 MDHEN, CDR2 SYDVKM. There are 13 residues in the CDR3. Trimming left V 3 bases short and J 11 bases short, with 16 bases between. As DNA, the CDR3 is TGTGCCAGCAGTTTGATTCAGGGAAAGGATGCTTTCTTT. It is translated as CASSLIQGKDAFF.

This clonotype turned up a few times. This sequence joins TRBV19 and TRBJ2-4; 8 positions agree with TRBD1. This CDR3 comprises 15 residues. With 5 bases clipped from V and 7 bases from J, the junction kept 10 bases outside the gene matches. The germline V gene encodes CDR1 LNHDA and CDR2 SQIVND (reference sequence). The CDR3 DNA reads TGTGCCAGTAGTCAAGGGAACAGGGGGGCGAACATTCAGTACTTC. This gives the protein CASSQGNRGANIQYF.

This clonotype was counted at least ten times. The chain carries TRBV6-1 and TRBJ2-7; tentative D call: TRBD2 (6 bases). Germline CDR1 is MNHNS and CDR2 is SASEGT. Trimming cost V 2 bases and J 6 bases, with 11 bases left between them. The CDR3 consists of 13 residues. CDR3 residues: CASSERQGGEQYF. In nucleotides, the CDR3 is TGTGCCAGCAGTGAACGGCAGGGAGGCGAGCAGTACTTC.

The chain has TRBV5-6 and TRBJ2-3; D unclear. Germline V gives CDR1 SGHDT, CDR2 YYEEEE. V was trimmed by 7 bases and J by 4 bases, leaving 13 bases between them. This CDR3 has 13 residues. CDR3 region: CASQLGGADTQYF. CDR3 nucleotides: TGTGCCAGCCAACTTGGTGGGGCAGATACGCAGTATTTT.

At least ten counts were recorded for this clonotype. The gene calls are TRBV12-3 or TRBV12-4 and TRBJ2-5; D ambiguous. Trimming took 6 bases from V and 5 from J, leaving 13 bases between them. The CDR3 is made up of 13 amino acids. The CDR3 sequence is CASSISGVETQYF. The CDR3 coding sequence is TGTGCCAGCAGCATATCGGGCGTGGAGACCCAGTACTTC.

This clonotype was found many times. V and J are TRBV7-2 and TRBJ2-3, with 7 bases identical to TRBD2. This CDR3 has 15 residues. Germline V lookup: CDR1 SGHTA, CDR2 FQGNSA. The ends lost 5 bases at V and 0 bases at J; junction bases unmatched: 5. The CDR3 loop is CASSPRTSSTDTQYF. The CDR3 nucleotides are TGTGCCAGCAGCCCCCGGACTAGTAGCACAGATACGCAGTATTTT. The complete variable domain, with remaining parts taken from reference TRBV7-2 and TRBJ2-3, reads GAGVSQSPSNKVTEKGKDVELRCDPISGHTALYWYRQSLGQGLEFLIYFQGNSAPDKSGLPSDRFSAERTGGSVSTLTIQRTQQEDSAVYLCASSPRTSSTDTQYFGPGTRLTVL.

There are a few counts of this clonotype. The gene calls are TRBV7-9 and TRBJ2-5, with 9 bases fitting TRBD1. CDR1 and CDR2 from the germline V gene are SEHNR and FQNEAQ (reference sequence). V lost 8 bases and J lost 5; bases outside the gene matches: 9. The CDR3 sequence is 14 residues long. The chain's CDR3 is CASGYRGRGETQYF. The CDR3 DNA is TGTGCCAGCGGATACAGGGGGCGCGGTGAGACCCAGTACTTC.

This clonotype has more than one count but fewer than ten. This sequence joins TRBV12-3 or TRBV12-4 and TRBJ2-7, with 12 bases fitting TRBD2. The junction had 8 bases not matched to a gene; V was cut back by 5 bases and J by 6 bases. This CDR3 has 15 residues. The CDR3 loop reads CASSPKTSGSVEQYF. CDR3 bases: TGTGCCAGCAGTCCCAAGACTAGCGGGAGTGTCGAGCAGTACTTC.

The V call is TRBV27, the J call TRBJ1-2; D gene unclear. CDR3 length equals 14 residues. Germline loops: CDR1 MNHEY, CDR2 SMNVEV (reference sequence). Deletions cut 8 bases from V and 1 base from J, with 14 bases between. The CDR3 region is CASGWGGSNYGYTF. CDR3 nucleotide sequence: TGTGCCAGCGGGTGGGGAGGAAGTAACTATGGCTACACCTTC.

At least ten counts were recorded for this clonotype. V and J are TRBV28 and TRBJ2-1, with a weak D call TRBD1 (6 bases). V lost 7 bases to trimming and J lost 0 bases, with 10 bases between them. The CDR3 runs to 14 residues. Germline V gene lookup returns CDR1 MDHEN and CDR2 SYDVKM. CDR3 region: CASIGGGSYNEQFF. DNA for the CDR3: TGTGCCAGCATTGGGGGCGGCTCCTACAATGAGCAGTTCTTC.